The next 10 T cell receptor beta chains were all read from a single sample in a study of early T cells in non-severe SARS-CoV-2 infection. TCRdb re-derived calls from the 5' RACE reads in MiXCR, one entry per CDR3 protein. Among some 60,000 distinct CDR3 sequences listed, roughly 8.8% were seen once. Material: whole blood. These receptors were obtained from an adult who was a healthcare worker with PCR-confirmed SARS-CoV-2 infection or an uninfected control (not recorded which).

The rearrangement joins TRBV6-5 to TRBJ1-1; the D gene is possibly TRBD1 (6 bases). The CDR3 length is 13 residues. Trimming pared 5 bases from V and 6 bases from J, leaving 13 bases between. Germline V lookup: CDR1 MNHEY, CDR2 SVGAGI. The chain's CDR3 is CASSPKGGSEAFF. The CDR3 DNA is TGTGCCAGCAGTCCAAAGGGGGGTTCTGAAGCTTTCTTT.

This clonotype appeared many times. The chain recombines TRBV12-3 or TRBV12-4 with TRBJ2-1, with 10 bases fitting TRBD2. The CDR3 contains 15 residues. V shed 4 bases, J shed 9 bases, and the junction held 9 bases outside the gene matches. The CDR3 nucleotides read TGTGCCAGCAGTTCCCAGCGGGGGGGCCTTAGTGAGCAGTTCTTC. Protein product: CASSSQRGGLSEQFF.

In DNA, the CDR3 is TGTGCCAGCAGTGAATCTCTGGCAGGGGGGGACCTTAAGGCAACTTTCTTT. Translated: CASSESLAGGDLKATFF. The V gene is TRBV25-1, the J gene TRBJ1-1; 7 bases align to TRBD1. The CDR3 is 17 amino acids. Germline V gene sequence: CDR1 MGHDK, CDR2 SYGVNS. The V segment lost 1 base and the J segment 12 bases; nucleotides outside the gene matches: 20.

The chain carries TRBV3-1 and TRBJ1-4; 8 nucleotides match TRBD1. Germline V gives CDR1 LGHDT, CDR2 YNNKEL (reference sequence). V gave up 1 base and J gave up 10 bases; unmatched junction bases: 5. CDR3 size: 14 residues. CDR3 DNA sequence: TGTGCCAGCAGCCAAGGATCAGGGGGCGGAAAACTGTTTTTT. Amino acids: CASSQGSGGGKLFF.

This clonotype was counted only a few times. The V and J genes are TRBV20-1 and TRBJ1-1, with D tentatively TRBD1 (5 bases). Trimming took off 6 bases at V and 3 bases at J, with 14 bases between the two ends. Germline V gene data show CDR1 as DFQATT and CDR2 as SNEGSKA (reference sequence). The CDR3 has 13 amino acids. Here the CDR3 reads CSAQMTGDTEAFF. The CDR3, as DNA: TGCAGTGCGCAAATGACGGGGGACACTGAAGCTTTCTTT.

This clonotype has ten or more counts. The chain couples TRBV20-1 to TRBJ2-1; the D is unclear. CDR3 size: 15 residues. Trimming pared 0 bases from V and 0 bases from J, leaving 9 bases between. The germline V gene has CDR1 DFQATT and CDR2 SNEGSKA (reference sequence). CDR3 in amino acids: CSARDTRSSYNEQFF. DNA of the CDR3: TGCAGTGCTAGAGATACGCGGAGCTCCTACAATGAGCAGTTCTTC.

This clonotype was found a few times. The chain has TRBV20-1 and TRBJ1-2, with 9 bases aligning to TRBD1. This CDR3 has 14 residues. Germline-derived CDR1 and CDR2 are DFQATT and SNEGSKA (reference sequence). J gave up 8 bases and V 3 bases, and 10 bases lay outside the gene matches. The CDR3 loop is CSASVGGQGSGYTF. In nucleotides, the CDR3 is TGCAGTGCTAGTGTAGGGGGACAGGGTAGCGGCTACACCTTC.

This clonotype was picked up a small number of times. V is TRBV7-8 and J is TRBJ2-1, with D tentatively TRBD1 (6 bases). The ends were cut back, 5 bases at V and 1 base at J, with 21 bases in the middle. CDR3 length: 18 amino acids. Looked up from germline, CDR1 is SGHVS and CDR2 is FQNEAQ. The CDR3 sequence is CASSPLGGGGRSYNEQFF. Here the CDR3 DNA reads TGTGCCAGCAGCCCCTTAGGGGGTGGGGGCCGTTCCTACAATGAGCAGTTCTTC.

The chain combines TRBV2 with TRBJ2-1; 13 nucleotides match TRBD2. The CDR3 has 14 residues. Trimming took 6 bases from V and 9 from J; bases not matched to a gene: 5. Per the germline V gene, CDR1 is SNHLY and CDR2 is FYNNEI. CDR3 nucleotides: TGTGCCAGCAGGACTAGCGGGGGGCCCTCTGAGCAGTTCTTC. This translates into CASRTSGGPSEQFF.

The V gene is TRBV24-1, the J gene TRBJ2-7; 8 bases line up with TRBD1. The CDR3 sequence is 17 residues long. Germline CDR1 is KGHDR and CDR2 is SFDVKD. The ends lost 3 bases at V and 2 bases at J; junction bases unmatched: 11. CDR3 in amino acids: CATSDPGQAPLTYEQYV. CDR3 in DNA: TGTGCCACCAGTGATCCGGGACAGGCCCCATTAACCTACGAGCAGTACGTC.